This record concerns one T cell receptor beta chain sequence. This clonotype was detected a few times. Its antigen target is currently unknown. Base qualities are missing; no much larger clone stands one base away. The method was PCR. Sequenced using an Illumina HiSeq 2500. TCR library preparation used molecular barcoding, with unique molecular identifiers applied to normalize quantification of the TCRbeta repertoire. The raw public data were reprocessed by TCRdb itself: fastp quality trimming at Q25, MiXCR clonotype calling, in-frame beta chains only. For every CDR3 protein sequence, its rows merge into one entry that carries the most common genes and DNA. This sample has approximately 640,000 distinct CDR3 sequences in its table, and roughly 15% of those were observed once. The top ten constitute under 1.2% of the sample. This record comes from a study of T-cell reconstitution after alpha-beta-depleted transplantation in children (dated by TCRdb to 2016 to 2017). For context, the study as a whole: The study quantitatively tracked T-cell immune reconstitution after TCRalphabeta/CD19-depleted allogeneic hematopoietic cell transplantation in children using TCR repertoire profiling.

Including cysteine and valine, the CDR3 has 13 amino acids. Only the CDR3 portion is preserved as DNA: 39 bases, with reading frame beginning at the first base. The V end loses 2 bases and the J end loses 5 bases, and a stretch of 10 bases separates them. The clonotype was recovered from a human donor who donated a stem cell graft to a child with acute myeloid leukemia. The chain links TRBV12-3 or TRBV12-4 with TRBJ2-7; there is no confident call for the D gene. Sequenced material: PBMCs from the stem cell graft donor, taken from the stem cell graft. The DNA is TGTGCCAGCAGTTTATATTCTCGCGACGAGCAGTACGTC. Its product reads: CASSLYSRDEQYV.